Listed below are T cell receptor beta chains from one sample, sequenced in a study of identical twins' blood T cells. TCRdb recomputed calls from the 5' RACE reads with MiXCR, one row per CDR3 protein. The sample has 300,000 to 400,000 distinct CDR3 sequences, 28% seen once. Sequencing used PBMCs. These receptors all come from a woman between 18 and 50 years old in good health. Each CDR3 is given with its conserved first and last residue. D genes are given only for firm matches. Clone size is given for some rows only: seen once, a few or many times, or a class if the clone is expanded.

>TRBV19|NA|NA|TRBJ1-6
TGTGCCAGTAGTACCGGACAGCCGAATTCACCCCTCCACTTT
CASSTGQPNSPLHF
>TRBV28|NA|NA|TRBJ1-4
TGTACCAGCAGAACCCAGGGGTTTGGTGAAAAACTGTTTTTT
CTSRTQGFGEKLFF
>TRBV6-6|NA|few|TRBJ1-4
TGTGCCAGCATCGACCGGGCAGGAGAAAAACTGTTTTTT
CASIDRAGEKLFF
>TRBV7-9|NA|few|TRBJ2-7
TGTGCCAGCAGCTCAGCCCTTAACAACGAGCAGTACTTC
CASSSALNNEQYF
>TRBV11-2|TRBD2|many|TRBJ2-3
TGTGCCAGCAGCCAGCGGGAGCGAAGCACAGATACGCAGTATTTT
CASSQRERSTDTQYF
>TRBV29-1|NA|many|TRBJ2-1
TGCAGCGCTCGGACAGTCTACAATGAGCAGTTCTTC
CSARTVYNEQFF
>TRBV5-5|NA|few|TRBJ2-2
TGTACCAGCAGCTTTTCTAGCCCAGTTGCAGGCGGTTGGCTGTTTTTT
CTSSFSSPVAGGWLFF
>TRBV18|TRBD1|many|TRBJ1-1
TGTGCCAGCTCACAATCGCAGGGGGAGAAAGCTTTCTTT
CASSQSQGEKAFF
>TRBV19|NA|few|TRBJ1-6
TGTGCCAGTATGAGGGGCCAGAATTCACCCCTCCACTTT
CASMRGQNSPLHF
>TRBV7-8|NA|NA|TRBJ2-3
TGTGCCAGCAGCTTAATTCGTACTAGCACAGATACGCAGTATTTT
CASSLIRTSTDTQYF
>TRBV20-1|NA|large|TRBJ1-2
TGCAGTGCTAGTCAGGGACGGATGAACTATGGCTACACCTTC
CSASQGRMNYGYTF
>TRBV20-1|NA|many|TRBJ2-4
TGCAGTGCTTTCCACCCAGCCAAAAACATTCAGTACTTC
CSAFHPAKNIQYF
>TRBV6-4|TRBD1|NA|TRBJ1-1
TGTGCCAGCAGTCACCCGGACAGGCCACAGGGGACTGAAGCTTTCTTT
CASSHPDRPQGTEAFF
>TRBV20-1|NA|NA|TRBJ1-6
TGCAGTGCTAGACCCGACATAAGGGGGTCACCCCTCCACTTT
CSARPDIRGSPLHF
>TRBV20-1|TRBD1|many|TRBJ2-1
TGCAGTGCTAGAGATCCTGGGACAGGGGACTACAATGAGCAGTTCTTC
CSARDPGTGDYNEQFF
>TRBV7-8|NA|NA|TRBJ2-7
TGTGCCAGCAGCTTTGTCAGAATAACCTACGAGCAGTACTTC
CASSFVRITYEQYF
>TRBV10-3|TRBD1|few|TRBJ1-1
TGTGCCATCAGTGAAGAGAGGACAGGGGGCCCCACTGAAGCTTTCTTT
CAISEERTGGPTEAFF
>TRBV20-1|NA|NA|TRBJ1-1
TGCAGTGCTAGTGAGAAGCTACGACAGATTGTGAACACTGAAGCTTTCTTT
CSASEKLRQIVNTEAFF
>TRBV7-2|NA|NA|TRBJ2-7
TGTGCCAGCAGCTTTGACTGGACAATAACCTACGAGCAGTACTTC
CASSFDWTITYEQYF
>TRBV6-5|NA|NA|TRBJ1-5
TGTGCCAGCAGTTACTCAGGGTCCGGGCAGCCCCAGCATTTT
CASSYSGSGQPQHF
>TRBV5-5|NA|NA|TRBJ2-7
TGTGCCAGCAGCTTGGACTTCTACGAGCAGTACTTC
CASSLDFYEQYF
>TRBV12-5|NA|NA|TRBJ2-2
TGTGCTAGTGTCTCCGGGACCCTGACCGGGGAGCTGTTTTTT
CASVSGTLTGELFF
>TRBV7-6|TRBD2|NA|TRBJ2-2
TGTGCCAGCAGCCTCCGGACTAGTAATTCCGGGGAGCTGTTTTTT
CASSLRTSNSGELFF
>TRBV12-3/TRBV12-4|TRBD1|few|TRBJ1-1
TGTGCCAGCAGTCCCGGAGGGGGCCACACTGAAGCTTTCTTT
CASSPGGGHTEAFF
>TRBV19|NA|NA|TRBJ1-5
TGTGCCAGTACGAAATCGGACAGTAGCAATCAGCCCCAGCATTTT
CASTKSDSSNQPQHF
>TRBV28|NA|NA|TRBJ1-1
TGTGCCAGCGGGCGCGTGGGGCTGGGCACTGAAGCTTTCTTT
CASGRVGLGTEAFF
>TRBV28|NA|few|TRBJ2-1
TGTGCCAGCAGTTTCCCGGACAGGGCTCTATCGGGGGGCGAGCAGTTCTTC
CASSFPDRALSGGEQFF
>TRBV9|NA|few|TRBJ2-7
TGTGCCAGCAGCGTTTCGGGCAGCTCCAACAACGAGCAGTACTTC
CASSVSGSSNNEQYF
>TRBV6-1|NA|few|TRBJ1-2
TGTGCCAGCCATGGAGGGGCGCCTGATTATGGCTACACCTTC
CASHGGAPDYGYTF
>TRBV29-1|NA|NA|TRBJ2-4
TGCAGCGGCCGGATTTGGGACATTCAGTACTTC
CSGRIWDIQYF
>TRBV19|NA|few|TRBJ1-2
TGTGCCAGTAGTATGTCGCTCGGAGGTCTTGGCTACACCTTC
CASSMSLGGLGYTF
>TRBV27|TRBD1|few|TRBJ1-2
TGTGCCAGCAGCTACGGACAGGGGGATCGTGGCTACACCTTC
CASSYGQGDRGYTF
>TRBV19|NA|NA|TRBJ2-1
TGTGCCAGTAGTACCTATAACCCCTACAATGAGCAGTTCTTC
CASSTYNPYNEQFF
>TRBV7-8|NA|few|TRBJ1-2
TGTGCCAGCACGTCCTACTTGAACTATGGCTACACCTTC
CASTSYLNYGYTF
>TRBV20-1|NA|NA|TRBJ1-2
TGCAGTGCTAGAGATAACAGCCAGTTTAGCCCATTC
CSARDNSQFSPF
>TRBV14|NA|NA|TRBJ1-4
TGTGCCAGCAGCGCACTCGGCCGTCCAACTAATGAAAAACTGTTTTTT
CASSALGRPTNEKLFF
>TRBV12-5|TRBD1|few|TRBJ1-5
TGTGCTAGTGGTTTGGGGACAGGGAATAGCAATCAGCCCCAGCATTTT
CASGLGTGNSNQPQHF
>TRBV7-2|NA|NA|TRBJ1-1
TGTGCCAGCAGCTTAAGTATATTCACTGAAGCTTTCTTT
CASSLSIFTEAFF
>TRBV20-1|TRBD1|NA|TRBJ1-2
TGCAGTGCTAGTACAGGGGGCGTCTATGGCTACACCTTC
CSASTGGVYGYTF
>TRBV25-1|NA|few|TRBJ2-7
TGTGCCAGCAGTCGAGTTGGGGGCCCCTACGAGCAGTACTTC
CASSRVGGPYEQYF
>TRBV29-1|NA|NA|TRBJ1-1
TGCAGCGTTGACGGGTCTACGAACACTGAAGCTTTCTTT
CSVDGSTNTEAFF
>TRBV11-2|NA|NA|TRBJ2-7
TGTGCCAGCAGCTTAGATCTGAACACCTACGAGCAGTACTTC
CASSLDLNTYEQYF
>TRBV20-1|NA|few|TRBJ1-3
TGCAGTGCTAGCGAGGATGCGACAGTTGGAAACACCATATATTTT
CSASEDATVGNTIYF
>TRBV11-2|NA|NA|TRBJ2-6
TGTGTCAGCAGCTTTAACTCTGGGGCCAACGTCCTGACTTTC
CVSSFNSGANVLTF
>TRBV20-1|TRBD2|NA|TRBJ2-7
TGCAGTGCTAGGGAGCCTAGCGGGAGAGGAAACGAGCAGTACTTC
CSAREPSGRGNEQYF
>TRBV27|TRBD2|few|TRBJ2-1
TGTGCCAGCAGTTTATCGTCGAGACTAGCGGGGGTGTCCTACAATGAGCAGTTCTTC
CASSLSSRLAGVSYNEQFF
>TRBV4-1|NA|NA|TRBJ1-1
TGCGCCAGCAGCCCACGGGGGATAGGGGACACTGAAGCTTTCTTT
CASSPRGIGDTEAFF
>TRBV24-1|NA|NA|TRBJ2-2
TGTGCCACCAGTGATACGGGGGCTAAAAGTGCCGGGGAGCTGTTTTTT
CATSDTGAKSAGELFF
>TRBV7-2|NA|few|TRBJ2-1
TGTGCCAGCAGCCGAGGGGTTAATGAGCAGTTCTTC
CASSRGVNEQFF
>TRBV18|NA|NA|TRBJ2-2
TGTGCCAGCTCACCTTCACAGGCCCAGGCCGGGGAGCTGTTTTTT
CASSPSQAQAGELFF
>TRBV7-2|NA|few|TRBJ2-7
TGTGCCAGCAGCCCACACTTCAGCAGACACTACGAGCAGTACTTC
CASSPHFSRHYEQYF
>TRBV28|NA|NA|TRBJ2-1
TGTGCCAGCAGTTTAAGTGGGCGGCTCTCCTACAATGAGCAGTTCTTC
CASSLSGRLSYNEQFF
>TRBV7-2|NA|few|TRBJ1-1
TGTGCCAGCACTCCGGACACTGAAGCTTTCTTT
CASTPDTEAFF
>TRBV20-1|NA|NA|TRBJ2-3
TGCAGTGCCAAGACAGATACGCAGTATTTT
CSAKTDTQYF